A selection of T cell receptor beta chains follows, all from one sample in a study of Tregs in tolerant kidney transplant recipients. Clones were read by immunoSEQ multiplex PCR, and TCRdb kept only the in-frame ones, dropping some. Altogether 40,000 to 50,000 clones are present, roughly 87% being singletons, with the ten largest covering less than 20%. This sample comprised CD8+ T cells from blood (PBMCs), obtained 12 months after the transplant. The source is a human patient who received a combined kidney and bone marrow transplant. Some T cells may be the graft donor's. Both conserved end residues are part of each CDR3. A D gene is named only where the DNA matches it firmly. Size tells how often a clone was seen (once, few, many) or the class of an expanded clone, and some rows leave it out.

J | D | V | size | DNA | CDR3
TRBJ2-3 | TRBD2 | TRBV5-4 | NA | TGTGCCAGCAGCCAATCTAGCGGGCCGGCAGATACGCAGTATTTT | CASSQSSGPADTQYF
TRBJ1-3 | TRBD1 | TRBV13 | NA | TGTGCCAGCAGCACGCCGGGACAGGGTGAAAACACCATATATTTT | CASSTPGQGENTIYF
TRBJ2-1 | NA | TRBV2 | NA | TGTGCCAGCAGTGAAGTGGCAGGCAATGAGCAGTTCTTC | CASSEVAGNEQFF
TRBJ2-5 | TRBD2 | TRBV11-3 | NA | TGTGCCAGCAGCTTAGACTCCTGGGTTAGCGGGAGAGGGGAGACCCAGTACTTC | CASSLDSWVSGRGETQYF
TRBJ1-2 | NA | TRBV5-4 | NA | TGTGCCAGCAGCTCAGAGGGAGTTGGCTACACCTTC | CASSSEGVGYTF
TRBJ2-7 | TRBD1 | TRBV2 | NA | TGTGCCAGCAGGACGATTCTTTCCAACCGACAGGGGGCCTACGAGCAGTACTTC | CASRTILSNRQGAYEQYF
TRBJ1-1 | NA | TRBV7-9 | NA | TGTGCCAGCAGCTCATCGCCACAGGGGAACACTGAAGCTTTCTTT | CASSSSPQGNTEAFF
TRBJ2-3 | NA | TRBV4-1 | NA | TGCGCCAGCAGCCAAGAGAGTCGGGATACAGATACGCAGTATTTT | CASSQESRDTDTQYF
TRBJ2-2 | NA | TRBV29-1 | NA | TGCAGCGGCATCAGGGTAGTCACCGGGGAGCTGTTTTTT | CSGIRVVTGELFF
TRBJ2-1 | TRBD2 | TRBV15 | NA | TGTGCCACCGGCAGCGGGACTAGCGGATACAATGAGCAGTTCTTC | CATGSGTSGYNEQFF
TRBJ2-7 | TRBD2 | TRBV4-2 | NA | TGTGCCAGCAGCCAAGTGGGACTAGCGGGAAGCGAGCAGTACTTC | CASSQVGLAGSEQYF
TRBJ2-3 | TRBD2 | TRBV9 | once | TGTGCCAGCAGCGTAGATGCGGGGGGTATCACAGATACGCAGTATTTT | CASSVDAGGITDTQYF
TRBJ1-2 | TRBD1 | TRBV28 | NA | TGTGCCAGCAGTTTCGAGACAGGCTCAGGGGGCTATGGCTACACCTTC | CASSFETGSGGYGYTF
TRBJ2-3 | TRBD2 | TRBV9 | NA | TGTGCCAGCAGCGCAGGACTAGCGGGGGATACGCAGTATTTT | CASSAGLAGDTQYF
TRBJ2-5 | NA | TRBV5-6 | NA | TGTGCCAGCAGCCCCCGGGGGGAGGGGGTAATAATGGAGACCCAGTACTTC | CASSPRGEGVIMETQYF
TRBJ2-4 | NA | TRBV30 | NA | TGTGCCTGCAAACCCTCCGACAGGCGACAGTACTTC | CACKPSDRRQYF
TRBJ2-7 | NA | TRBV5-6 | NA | TGTGCCAGCAGCTTGGGCAGGGCCTACGAGCAGTACTTC | CASSLGRAYEQYF
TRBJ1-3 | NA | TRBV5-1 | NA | TGCGCCAGCCCCGGGAGGGAACGTGGAAACACCATATATTTT | CASPGRERGNTIYF
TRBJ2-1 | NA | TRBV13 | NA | TGTGCCAGCAGCCCCCGTGGGGCCAATGAGCAGTTCTTC | CASSPRGANEQFF
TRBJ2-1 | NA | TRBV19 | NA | TGTGCCAGTAGTTTTGGACTCTACAATGAGCAGTTCTTC | CASSFGLYNEQFF
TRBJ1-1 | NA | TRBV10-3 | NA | TGTGCCATCAGTTCGGGACAAACGAACACTGAAGCTTTCTTT | CAISSGQTNTEAFF
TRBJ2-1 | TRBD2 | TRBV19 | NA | TGTGCCAGTAGTTTCCGACAGGGAGGACTAGCGGGGGGCCCCGGGAATGAGCAGTTCTTC | CASSFRQGGLAGGPGNEQFF
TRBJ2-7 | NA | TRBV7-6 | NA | TGTGCCAGCAGCTTAATATTTGGGGGCCTATACGAGCAGTACTTC | CASSLIFGGLYEQYF
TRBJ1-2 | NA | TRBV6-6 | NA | TGTGCCAGCAGCCTAACAGGGTTCGACTATGGCTACACCTTC | CASSLTGFDYGYTF
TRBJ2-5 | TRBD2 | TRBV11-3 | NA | TGTGCCAGCAGCTTAGGGCTAGCGGGGGAGCAAGAGACCCAGTACTTC | CASSLGLAGEQETQYF
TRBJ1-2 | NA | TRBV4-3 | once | TGCGCCAGCAGCCAAGGACTGAGCACAAGATTGGGTGGCTACACCTTC | CASSQGLSTRLGGYTF
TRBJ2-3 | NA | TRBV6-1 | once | TGTGCCAGCAATCTAGGGGATGGAACAGATACGCAGTATTTT | CASNLGDGTDTQYF
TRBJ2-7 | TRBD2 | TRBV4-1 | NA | TGCGCCAGCAGCCAATCGTGGGGGGGCTACGAGCAGTACTTC | CASSQSWGGYEQYF
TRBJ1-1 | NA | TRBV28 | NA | TGTGCCAGCAGTTTGACAGCAATGAACACTGAAGCTTTCTTT | CASSLTAMNTEAFF
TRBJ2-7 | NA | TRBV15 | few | TGTGCCACCAGCAGAGAACAGGGCAGGGCCCACGAGCAGTACTTC | CATSREQGRAHEQYF
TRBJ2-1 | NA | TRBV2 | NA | TGTGCCAGCAGTGGAAGGACAGGGAGGGCCAATGAGCAGTTCTTC | CASSGRTGRANEQFF
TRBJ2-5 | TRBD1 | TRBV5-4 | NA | TGTGCCAGCAGCTTGGAGACAGGGATAGAGACCCAGTACTTC | CASSLETGIETQYF
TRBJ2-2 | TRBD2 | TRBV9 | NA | TGTGCCAGCAGCGTTAGCGGGGCAGTTACCGGGGAGCTGTTTTTT | CASSVSGAVTGELFF
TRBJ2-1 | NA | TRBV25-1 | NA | TGTGCCAGCCGGGAGGGGGCTAGCGTAGATGAGCAGTTCTTC | CASREGASVDEQFF
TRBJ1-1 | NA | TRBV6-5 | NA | TGTGCCAGCAGTTACCTCAGGAACACTGAAGCTTTCTTT | CASSYLRNTEAFF
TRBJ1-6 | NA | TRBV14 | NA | TGTGCCAGCAGCCAAGATCAGGGTAGATCCCCCCTCCACTTT | CASSQDQGRSPLHF
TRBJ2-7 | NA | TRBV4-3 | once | TGCGCCAGCAGCCAAGATCGCGGGGTCCTCTACGAGCAGTACTTC | CASSQDRGVLYEQYF